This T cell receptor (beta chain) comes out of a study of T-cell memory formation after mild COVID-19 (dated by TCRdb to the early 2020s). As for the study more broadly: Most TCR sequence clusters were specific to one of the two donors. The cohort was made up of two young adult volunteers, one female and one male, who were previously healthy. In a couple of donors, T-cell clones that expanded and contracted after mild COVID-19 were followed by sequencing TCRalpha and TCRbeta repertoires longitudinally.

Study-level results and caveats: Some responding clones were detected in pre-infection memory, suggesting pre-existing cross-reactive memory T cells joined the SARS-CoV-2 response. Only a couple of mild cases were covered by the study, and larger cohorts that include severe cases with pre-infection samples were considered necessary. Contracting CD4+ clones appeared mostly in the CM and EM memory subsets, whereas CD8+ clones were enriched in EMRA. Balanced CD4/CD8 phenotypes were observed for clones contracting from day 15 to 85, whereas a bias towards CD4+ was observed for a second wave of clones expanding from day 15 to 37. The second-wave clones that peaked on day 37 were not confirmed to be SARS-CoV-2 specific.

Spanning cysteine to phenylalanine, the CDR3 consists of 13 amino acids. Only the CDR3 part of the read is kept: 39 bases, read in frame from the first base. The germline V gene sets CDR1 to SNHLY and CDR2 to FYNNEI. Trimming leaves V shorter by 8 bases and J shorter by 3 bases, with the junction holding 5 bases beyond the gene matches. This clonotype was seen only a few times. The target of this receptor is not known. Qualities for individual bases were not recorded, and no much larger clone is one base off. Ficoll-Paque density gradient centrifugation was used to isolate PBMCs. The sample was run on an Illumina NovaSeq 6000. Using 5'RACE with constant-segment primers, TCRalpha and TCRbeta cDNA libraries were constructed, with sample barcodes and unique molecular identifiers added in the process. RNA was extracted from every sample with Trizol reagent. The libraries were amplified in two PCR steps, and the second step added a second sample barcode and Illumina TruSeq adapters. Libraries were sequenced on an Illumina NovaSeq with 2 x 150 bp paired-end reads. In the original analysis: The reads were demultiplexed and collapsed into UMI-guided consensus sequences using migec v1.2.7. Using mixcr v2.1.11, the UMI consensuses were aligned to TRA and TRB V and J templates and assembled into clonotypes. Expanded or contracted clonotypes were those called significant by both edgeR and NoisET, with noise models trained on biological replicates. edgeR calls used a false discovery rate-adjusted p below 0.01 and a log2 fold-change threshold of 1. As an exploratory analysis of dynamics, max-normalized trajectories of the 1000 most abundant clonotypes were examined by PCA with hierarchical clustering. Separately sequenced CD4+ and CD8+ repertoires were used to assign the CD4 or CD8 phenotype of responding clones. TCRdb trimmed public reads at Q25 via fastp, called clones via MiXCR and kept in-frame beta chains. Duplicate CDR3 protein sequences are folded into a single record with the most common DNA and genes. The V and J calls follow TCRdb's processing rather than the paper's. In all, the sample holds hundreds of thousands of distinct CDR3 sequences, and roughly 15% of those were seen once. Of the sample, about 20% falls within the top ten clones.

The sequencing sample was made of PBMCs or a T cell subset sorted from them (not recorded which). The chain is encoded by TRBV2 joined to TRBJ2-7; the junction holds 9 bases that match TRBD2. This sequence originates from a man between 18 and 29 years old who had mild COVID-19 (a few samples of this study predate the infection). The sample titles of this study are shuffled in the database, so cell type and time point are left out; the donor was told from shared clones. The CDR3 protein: CASHQLAGYEQYF. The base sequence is TGTGCCAGCCACCAACTAGCGGGCTACGAGCAGTACTTC.